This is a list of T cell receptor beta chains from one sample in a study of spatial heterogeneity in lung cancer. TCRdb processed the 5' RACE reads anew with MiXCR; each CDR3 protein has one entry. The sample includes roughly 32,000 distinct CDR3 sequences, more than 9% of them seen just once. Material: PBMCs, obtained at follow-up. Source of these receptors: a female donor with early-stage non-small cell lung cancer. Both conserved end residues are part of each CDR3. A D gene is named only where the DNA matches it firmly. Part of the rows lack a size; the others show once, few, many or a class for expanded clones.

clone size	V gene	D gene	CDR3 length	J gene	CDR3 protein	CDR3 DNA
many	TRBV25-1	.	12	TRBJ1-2	CASSEYKDGYTF	TGTGCCAGCAGTGAATATAAAGATGGCTACACCTTC
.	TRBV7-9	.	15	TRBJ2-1	CASSLVRGADNEQFF	TGTGCCAGCAGCTTAGTCCGGGGGGCCGACAATGAGCAGTTCTTC
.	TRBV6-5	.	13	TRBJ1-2	CASSYSRGGGYTF	TGTGCCAGCAGTTACTCCAGGGGAGGTGGCTACACCTTC
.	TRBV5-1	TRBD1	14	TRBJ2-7	CASRPRDSPYEQYF	TGCGCCAGCAGGCCCCGGGACAGCCCCTACGAGCAGTACTTC
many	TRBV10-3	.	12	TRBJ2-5	CAISVTGETQYF	TGTGCCATCAGTGTTACAGGAGAGACCCAGTACTTC
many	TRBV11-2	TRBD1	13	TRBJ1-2	CASSTHSGGVVAF	TGTGCCAGCAGCACTCACTCAGGGGGCGTTGTAGCCTTC
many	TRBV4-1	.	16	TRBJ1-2	CASSPHPGEVNYGYTF	TGCGCCAGCAGCCCTCATCCAGGGGAAGTGAACTATGGCTACACCTTC
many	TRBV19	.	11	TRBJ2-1	CASSQIDEQFF	TGTGCCAGTAGCCAGATAGATGAGCAGTTCTTC
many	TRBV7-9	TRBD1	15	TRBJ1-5	CASSFGTGGYQPQHF	TGTGCCAGCAGCTTTGGGACAGGGGGCTATCAGCCCCAGCATTTT
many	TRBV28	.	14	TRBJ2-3	CASSFSQTTDTQYF	TGTGCCAGCAGTTTTTCCCAGACGACAGATACGCAGTATTTT
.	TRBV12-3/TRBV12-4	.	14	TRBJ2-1	CASSPGPSYNEQFF	TGTGCCAGCAGCCCAGGACCGTCCTACAATGAGCAGTTCTTC
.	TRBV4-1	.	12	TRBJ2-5	CASSQVRGTQYF	TGCGCCAGCAGCCAAGTGAGGGGAACCCAGTACTTC
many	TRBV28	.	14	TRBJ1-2	CASTQDSPNYGYTF	TGTGCCAGCACCCAGGACAGTCCTAACTATGGCTACACCTTC
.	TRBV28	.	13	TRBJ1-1	CASRSPDETEAFF	TGTGCCAGCAGGTCGCCGGACGAGACTGAAGCTTTCTTT
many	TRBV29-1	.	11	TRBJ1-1	CSVEDRREAFF	TGCAGCGTTGAAGATCGCCGGGAAGCTTTCTTT
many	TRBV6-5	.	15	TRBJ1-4	CASSPGERANEKLFF	TGTGCCAGCAGTCCCGGGGAGAGGGCTAATGAAAAACTGTTTTTT
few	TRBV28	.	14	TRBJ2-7	CASSSTGRDYEQYF	TGTGCCAGCAGTTCGACGGGACGCGACTACGAGCAGTACTTC
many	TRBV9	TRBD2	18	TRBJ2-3	CASSPRGGSGISTDTQYF	TGTGCCAGCAGCCCCCGAGGAGGTAGCGGGATTAGCACAGATACGCAGTATTTT
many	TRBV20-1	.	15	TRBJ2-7	CSARDLGAQGYEQYF	TGCAGTGCTAGAGATTTGGGTGCACAGGGCTACGAGCAGTACTTC
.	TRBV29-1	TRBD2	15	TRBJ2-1	CSVARATSGDNEQFF	TGCAGCGTTGCGCGGGCTACTAGCGGGGACAATGAGCAGTTCTTC
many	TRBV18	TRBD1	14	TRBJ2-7	CASSRDREAYEQYF	TGTGCCAGCTCCAGGGACAGAGAGGCCTACGAGCAGTACTTC
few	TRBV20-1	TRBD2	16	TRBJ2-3	CSASPGLAGFTDTQYF	TGCAGTGCTTCCCCAGGTCTAGCGGGGTTTACAGATACGCAGTATTTT
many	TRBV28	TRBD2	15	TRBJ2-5	CASSPPGGGQETQYF	TGTGCCAGCAGTCCTCCGGGAGGGGGCCAAGAGACCCAGTACTTC
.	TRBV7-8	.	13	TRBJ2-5	CASSFSRQETQYF	TGTGCCAGCAGCTTTTCCAGACAAGAGACCCAGTACTTC
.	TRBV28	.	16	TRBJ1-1	CASIHRGAGLNTEAFF	TGTGCCAGCATCCACCGGGGGGCAGGGCTGAACACTGAAGCTTTCTTT
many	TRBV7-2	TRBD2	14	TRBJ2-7	CATGTSGGPYEQYF	TGTGCCACCGGAACTAGCGGTGGGCCCTACGAGCAGTACTTC
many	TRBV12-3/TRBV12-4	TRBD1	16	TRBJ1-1	CASSPSRGSLGTEAFF	TGTGCCAGCAGCCCCAGCAGGGGGTCCCTGGGCACTGAAGCTTTCTTT
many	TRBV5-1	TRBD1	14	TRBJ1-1	CASSLDDRADGGFF	TGCGCCAGCAGCTTGGACGACAGGGCGGATGGAGGTTTCTTT
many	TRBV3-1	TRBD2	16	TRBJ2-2	CASSQEGLPNTGELFF	TGTGCCAGCAGCCAAGAGGGACTACCGAACACCGGGGAGCTGTTTTTT
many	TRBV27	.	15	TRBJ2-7	CASSTTGLGAYEQYF	TGTGCCAGCAGTACGACAGGTCTTGGGGCCTACGAGCAGTACTTC
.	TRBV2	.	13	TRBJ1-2	CAARRQASYGYTF	TGTGCCGCCAGAAGACAGGCCTCCTATGGCTACACCTTC
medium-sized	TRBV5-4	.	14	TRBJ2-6	CASSFFSGANVLTF	TGTGCCAGCAGCTTTTTCTCTGGGGCCAACGTCCTGACTTTC
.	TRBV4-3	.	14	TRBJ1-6	CASSPRALNSPLHF	TGCGCCAGCAGCCCGCGGGCCCTAAATTCACCCCTCCACTTT
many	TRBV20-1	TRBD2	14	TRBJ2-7	CSARLAGDLYEQYF	TGCAGTGCTAGACTAGCGGGGGACCTCTACGAGCAGTACTTC
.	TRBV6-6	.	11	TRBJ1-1	CASRSQVNAFF	TGTGCCAGCAGATCCCAGGTAAACGCTTTCTTT
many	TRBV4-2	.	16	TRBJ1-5	CASSQEGRGWNQPQHF	TGTGCCAGCAGCCAAGAAGGGAGAGGGTGGAATCAGCCCCAGCATTTT
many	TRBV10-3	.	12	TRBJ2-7	CAISPRAGEQYF	TGTGCCATCAGCCCCAGGGCAGGAGAGCAGTACTTC
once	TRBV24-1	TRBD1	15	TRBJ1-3	CATRTGDTSGNTIYF	TGTGCCACCAGGACAGGGGACACTTCTGGAAACACCATATATTTT
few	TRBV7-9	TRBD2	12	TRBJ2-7	CASSDGLVKQYF	TGTGCCAGCAGCGATGGACTAGTCAAGCAGTACTTC
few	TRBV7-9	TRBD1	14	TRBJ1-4	CASSRTGGSEKLFF	TGTGCCAGCAGCCGGACAGGGGGCAGTGAAAAACTGTTTTTT
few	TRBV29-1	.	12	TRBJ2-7	CSARTGNYEQYF	TGCAGCGCAAGGACGGGAAACTACGAGCAGTACTTC
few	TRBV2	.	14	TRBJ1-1	CASSDAAGRNEAFF	TGTGCCAGCAGTGATGCGGCAGGGAGGAATGAAGCTTTCTTT
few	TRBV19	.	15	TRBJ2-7	CASSPRTERIYEQYF	TGTGCCAGTAGTCCACGGACAGAGAGAATCTACGAGCAGTACTTC
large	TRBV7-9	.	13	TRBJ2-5	CASSLVTEETQYF	TGTGCCAGCAGCTTAGTGACAGAAGAGACCCAGTACTTC
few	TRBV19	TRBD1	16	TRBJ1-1	CASRSDRGEEDTEAFF	TGTGCCAGTAGGTCGGACAGGGGTGAGGAGGACACTGAAGCTTTCTTT
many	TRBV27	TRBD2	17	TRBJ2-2	CASSTPGTSGGGGELFF	TGTGCCAGCAGTACCCCCGGGACTAGCGGGGGAGGCGGGGAGCTGTTTTTT
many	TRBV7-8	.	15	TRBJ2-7	CASSALDRSSYEQYF	TGTGCCAGCAGCGCCTTAGACAGAAGCTCCTACGAGCAGTACTTC
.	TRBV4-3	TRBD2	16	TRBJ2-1	CASSQGWGGSYNEQFF	TGCGCCAGCAGCCAGGGATGGGGGGGGTCCTACAATGAGCAGTTCTTC
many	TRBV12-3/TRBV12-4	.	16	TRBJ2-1	CASSFSLYVRRNEQFF	TGTGCCAGCAGTTTCTCCCTCTATGTTAGAAGAAATGAGCAGTTCTTC